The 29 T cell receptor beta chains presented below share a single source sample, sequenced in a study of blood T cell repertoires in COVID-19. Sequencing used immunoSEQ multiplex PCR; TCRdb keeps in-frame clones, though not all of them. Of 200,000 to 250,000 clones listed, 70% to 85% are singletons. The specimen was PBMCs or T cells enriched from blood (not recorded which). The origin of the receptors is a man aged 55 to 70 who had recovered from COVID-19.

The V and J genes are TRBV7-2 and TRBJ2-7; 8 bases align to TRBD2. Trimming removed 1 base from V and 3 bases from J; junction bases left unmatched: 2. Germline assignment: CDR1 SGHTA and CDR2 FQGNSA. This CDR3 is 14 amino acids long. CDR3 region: CASSLGRGGYEQYF. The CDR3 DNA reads TGTGCCAGCAGCTTAGGCCGGGGGGGCTACGAGCAGTACTTC.

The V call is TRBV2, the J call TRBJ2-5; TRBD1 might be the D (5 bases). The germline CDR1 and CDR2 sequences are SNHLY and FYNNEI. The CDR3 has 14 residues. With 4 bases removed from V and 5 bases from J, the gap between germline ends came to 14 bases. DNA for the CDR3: TGTGCCAGCAGTGGCGCACAGGTCGCCGAGACCCAGTACTTC. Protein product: CASSGAQVAETQYF.

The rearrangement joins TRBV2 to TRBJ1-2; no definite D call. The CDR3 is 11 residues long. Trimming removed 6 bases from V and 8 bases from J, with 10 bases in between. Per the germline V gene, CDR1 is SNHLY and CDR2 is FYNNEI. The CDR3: CASRLDGGYTF. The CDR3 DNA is TGTGCCAGCAGACTAGACGGGGGCTACACCTTC. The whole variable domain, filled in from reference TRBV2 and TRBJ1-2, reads EPEVTQTPSHQVTQMGQEVILRCVPISNHLYFYWYRQILGQKVEFLVSFYNNEISEKSEIFDDQFSVERPDGSNFTLKIRSTKLEDSAMYFCASRLDGGYTFGSGTRLTVV.

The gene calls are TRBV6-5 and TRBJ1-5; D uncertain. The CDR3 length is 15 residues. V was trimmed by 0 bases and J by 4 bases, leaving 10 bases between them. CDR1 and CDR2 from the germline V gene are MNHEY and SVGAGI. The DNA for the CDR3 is TGTGCCAGCAGTTACTCGAAACAGATAAATCAGCCCCAGCATTTT. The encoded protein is CASSYSKQINQPQHF.

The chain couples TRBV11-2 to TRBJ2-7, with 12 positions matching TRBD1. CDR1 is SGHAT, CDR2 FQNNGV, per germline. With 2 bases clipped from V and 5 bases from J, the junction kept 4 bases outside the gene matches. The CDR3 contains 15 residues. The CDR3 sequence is CASSLWDRGLDEQYF. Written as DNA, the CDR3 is TGTGCCAGCAGCTTATGGGACAGGGGGCTTGACGAGCAGTACTTC.

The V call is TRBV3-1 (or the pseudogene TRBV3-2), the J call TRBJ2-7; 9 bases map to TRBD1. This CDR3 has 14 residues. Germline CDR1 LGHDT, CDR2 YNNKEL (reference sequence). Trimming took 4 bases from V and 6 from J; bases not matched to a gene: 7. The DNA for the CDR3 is TGTGCCAGCAGCCTACGGGACAGGGTGGGCGAGCAGTACTTC. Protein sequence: CASSLRDRVGEQYF.

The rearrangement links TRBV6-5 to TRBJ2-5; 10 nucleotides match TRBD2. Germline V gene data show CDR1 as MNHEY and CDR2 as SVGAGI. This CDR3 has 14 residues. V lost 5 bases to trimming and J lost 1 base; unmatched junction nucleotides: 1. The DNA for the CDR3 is TGTGCCAGCAGTAGCGGGGGGGCCCAAGAGACCCAGTACTTC. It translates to CASSSGGAQETQYF.

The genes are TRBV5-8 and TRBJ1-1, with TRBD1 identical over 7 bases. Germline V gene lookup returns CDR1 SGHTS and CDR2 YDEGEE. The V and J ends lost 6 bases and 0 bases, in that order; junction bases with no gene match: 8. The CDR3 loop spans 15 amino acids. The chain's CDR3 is CASTLPGGMNTEAFF. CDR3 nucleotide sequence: TGTGCCAGCACCCTTCCAGGGGGAATGAACACTGAAGCTTTCTTT.

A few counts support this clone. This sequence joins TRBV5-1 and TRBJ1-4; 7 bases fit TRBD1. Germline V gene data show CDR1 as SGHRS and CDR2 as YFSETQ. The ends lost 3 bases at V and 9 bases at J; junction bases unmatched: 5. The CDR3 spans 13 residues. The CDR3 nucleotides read TGCGCCAGCAGCTCTGGGACAGAGCAAAAACTGTTTTTT. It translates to CASSSGTEQKLFF.

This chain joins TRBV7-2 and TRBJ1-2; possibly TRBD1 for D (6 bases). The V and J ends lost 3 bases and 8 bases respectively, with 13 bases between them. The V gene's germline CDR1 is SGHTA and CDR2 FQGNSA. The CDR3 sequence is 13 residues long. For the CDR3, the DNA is TGTGCCAGCAGCTTGGAATATACAGGGGGCTACACCTTC. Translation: CASSLEYTGGYTF.

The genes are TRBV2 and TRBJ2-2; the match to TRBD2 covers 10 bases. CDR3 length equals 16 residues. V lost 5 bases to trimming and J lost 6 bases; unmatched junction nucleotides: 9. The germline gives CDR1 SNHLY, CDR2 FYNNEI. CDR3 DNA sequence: TGTGCCAGCAGTTTAGCCCTAGCGGGGGCCCCCGGGGAGCTGTTTTTT. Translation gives CASSLALAGAPGELFF.

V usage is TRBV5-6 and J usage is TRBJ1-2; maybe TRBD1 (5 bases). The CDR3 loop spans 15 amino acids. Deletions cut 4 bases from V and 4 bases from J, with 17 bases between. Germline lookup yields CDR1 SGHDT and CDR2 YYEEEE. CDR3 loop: CASSANWGTRYGYTF. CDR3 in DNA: TGTGCCAGCAGCGCGAATTGGGGCACTCGCTATGGCTACACCTTC.

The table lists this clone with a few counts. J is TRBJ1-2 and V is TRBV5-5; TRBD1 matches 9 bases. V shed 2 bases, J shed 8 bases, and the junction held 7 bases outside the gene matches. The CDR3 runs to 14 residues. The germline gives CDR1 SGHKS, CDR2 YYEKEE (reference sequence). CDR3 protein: CASSFWDREQGYTF. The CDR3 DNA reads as TGTGCCAGCAGCTTCTGGGACAGGGAGCAGGGCTACACCTTC.

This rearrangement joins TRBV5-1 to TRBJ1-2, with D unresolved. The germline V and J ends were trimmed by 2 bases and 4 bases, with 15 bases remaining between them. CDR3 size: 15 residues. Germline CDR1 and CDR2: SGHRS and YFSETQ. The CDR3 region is CASSFAREGGYGYTF. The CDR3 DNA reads TGCGCCAGCAGCTTTGCCCGGGAGGGTGGCTATGGCTACACCTTC.

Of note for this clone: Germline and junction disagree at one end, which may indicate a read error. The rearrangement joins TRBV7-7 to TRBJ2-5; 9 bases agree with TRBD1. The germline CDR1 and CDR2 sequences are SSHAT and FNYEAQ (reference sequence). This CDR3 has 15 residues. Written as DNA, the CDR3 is TGTGCTAGCAGCCCTATCGGGACAGGGCAAGAGACCCAGTACTTC. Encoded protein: CASSPIGTGQETQYF.

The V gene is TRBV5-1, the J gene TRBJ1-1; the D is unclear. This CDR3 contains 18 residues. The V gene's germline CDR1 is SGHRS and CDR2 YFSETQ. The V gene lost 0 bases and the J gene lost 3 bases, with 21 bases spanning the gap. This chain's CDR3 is CASSLARLDRESDTEAFF. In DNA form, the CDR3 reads TGCGCCAGCAGCTTGGCGAGATTAGACCGGGAATCGGACACTGAAGCTTTCTTT.

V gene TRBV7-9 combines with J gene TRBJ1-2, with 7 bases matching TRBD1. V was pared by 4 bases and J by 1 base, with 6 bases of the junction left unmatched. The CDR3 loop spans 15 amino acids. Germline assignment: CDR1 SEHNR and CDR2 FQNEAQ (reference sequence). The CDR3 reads CASSSSTGFNYGYTF. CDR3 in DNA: TGTGCCAGCAGCTCGTCGACAGGGTTTAACTATGGCTACACCTTC.

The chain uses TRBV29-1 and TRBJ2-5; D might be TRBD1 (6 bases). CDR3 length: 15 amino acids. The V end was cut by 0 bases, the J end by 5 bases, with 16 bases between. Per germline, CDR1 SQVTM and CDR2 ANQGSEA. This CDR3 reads CSVEDPQGGGETQYF. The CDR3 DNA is TGCAGCGTTGAAGATCCTCAAGGGGGTGGGGAGACCCAGTACTTC.

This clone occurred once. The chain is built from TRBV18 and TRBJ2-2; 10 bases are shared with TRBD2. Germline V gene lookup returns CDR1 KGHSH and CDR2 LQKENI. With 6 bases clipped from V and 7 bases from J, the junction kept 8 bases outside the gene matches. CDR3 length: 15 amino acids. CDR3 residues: CASSSGGARNGELFF. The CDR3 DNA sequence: TGTGCCAGCTCCAGCGGGGGGGCCCGGAACGGGGAGCTGTTTTTT.

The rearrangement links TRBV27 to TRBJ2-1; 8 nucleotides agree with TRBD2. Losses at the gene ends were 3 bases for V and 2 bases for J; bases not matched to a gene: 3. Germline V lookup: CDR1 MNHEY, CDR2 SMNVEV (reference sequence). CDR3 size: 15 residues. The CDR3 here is CASSFNGGAYNEQFF. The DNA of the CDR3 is TGTGCCAGCAGTTTCAACGGGGGGGCCTACAATGAGCAGTTCTTC.

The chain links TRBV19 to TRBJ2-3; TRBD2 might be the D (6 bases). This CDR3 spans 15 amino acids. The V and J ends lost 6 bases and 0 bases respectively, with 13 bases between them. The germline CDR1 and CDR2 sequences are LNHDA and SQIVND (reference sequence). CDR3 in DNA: TGTGCCAGTAGGGGTCCGGGGGTAAGCACAGATACGCAGTATTTT. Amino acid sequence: CASRGPGVSTDTQYF.

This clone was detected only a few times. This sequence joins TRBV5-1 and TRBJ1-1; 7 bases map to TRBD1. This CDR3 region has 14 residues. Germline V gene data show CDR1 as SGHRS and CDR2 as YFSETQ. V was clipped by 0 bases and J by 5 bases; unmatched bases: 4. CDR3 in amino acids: CASSLGIQGTEAFF. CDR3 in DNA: TGCGCCAGCAGCTTGGGAATACAGGGGACTGAAGCTTTCTTT.

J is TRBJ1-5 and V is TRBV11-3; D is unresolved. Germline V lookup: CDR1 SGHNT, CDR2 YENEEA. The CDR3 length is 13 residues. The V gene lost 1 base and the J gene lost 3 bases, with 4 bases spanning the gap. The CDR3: CASSLAVNQPQHF. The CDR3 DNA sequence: TGTGCCAGCAGCTTAGCAGTCAATCAGCCCCAGCATTTT.

The CDR3 DNA sequence: TGTGCCAGCTCACAATCGGACAGGGGTTGGACTGAAGCTTTCTTT. It encodes CASSQSDRGWTEAFF. The J gene is TRBJ1-1, the V gene TRBV18; 9 positions match TRBD1. CDR3 length equals 15 residues. Germline CDR1 is KGHSH and CDR2 is LQKENI. The J segment lost 5 bases and the V segment lost 4 bases, leaving 8 bases of the junction unmatched.

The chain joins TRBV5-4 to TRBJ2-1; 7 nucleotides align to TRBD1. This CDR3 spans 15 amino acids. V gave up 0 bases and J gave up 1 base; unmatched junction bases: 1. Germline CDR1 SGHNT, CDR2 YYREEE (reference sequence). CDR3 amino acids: CASSLGGQSYNEQFF. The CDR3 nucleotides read TGTGCCAGCAGCTTGGGGGGACAGTCCTACAATGAGCAGTTCTTC. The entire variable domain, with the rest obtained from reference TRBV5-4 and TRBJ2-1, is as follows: ETGVTQSPTHLIKTRGQQVTLRCSSQSGHNTVSWYQQALGQGPQFIFQYYREEENGRGNFPPRFSGLQFPNYSSELNVNALELDDSALYLCASSLGGQSYNEQFFGPGTRLTVL.

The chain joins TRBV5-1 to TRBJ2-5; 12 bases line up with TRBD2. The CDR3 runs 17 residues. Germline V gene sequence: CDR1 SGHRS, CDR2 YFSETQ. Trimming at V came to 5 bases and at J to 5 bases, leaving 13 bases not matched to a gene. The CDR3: CASSSGLAGLRGETQYF. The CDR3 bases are TGCGCCAGCAGTTCTGGACTAGCGGGGCTCCGCGGGGAGACCCAGTACTTC.

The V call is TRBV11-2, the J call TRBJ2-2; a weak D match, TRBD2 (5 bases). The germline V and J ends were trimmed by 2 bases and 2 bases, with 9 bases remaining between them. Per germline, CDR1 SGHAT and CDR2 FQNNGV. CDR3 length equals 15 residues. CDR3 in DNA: TGTGCCAGCAGCTTATCGGGGTTCAACACCGGGGAGCTGTTTTTT. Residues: CASSLSGFNTGELFF.

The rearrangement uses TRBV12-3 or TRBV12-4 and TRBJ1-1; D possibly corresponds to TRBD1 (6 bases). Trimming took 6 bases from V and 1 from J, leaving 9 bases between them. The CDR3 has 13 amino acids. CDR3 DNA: TGTGCCAGCAGCGACAGGAGGAACACTGAAGCTTTCTTT. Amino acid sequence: CASSDRRNTEAFF.

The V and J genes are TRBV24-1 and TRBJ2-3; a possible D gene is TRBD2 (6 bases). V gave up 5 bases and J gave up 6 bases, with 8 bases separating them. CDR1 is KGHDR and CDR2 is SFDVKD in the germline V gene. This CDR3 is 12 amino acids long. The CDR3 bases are TGTGCCACCAGTGGGGCGGGGGATACGCAGTATTTT. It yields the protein CATSGAGDTQYF.